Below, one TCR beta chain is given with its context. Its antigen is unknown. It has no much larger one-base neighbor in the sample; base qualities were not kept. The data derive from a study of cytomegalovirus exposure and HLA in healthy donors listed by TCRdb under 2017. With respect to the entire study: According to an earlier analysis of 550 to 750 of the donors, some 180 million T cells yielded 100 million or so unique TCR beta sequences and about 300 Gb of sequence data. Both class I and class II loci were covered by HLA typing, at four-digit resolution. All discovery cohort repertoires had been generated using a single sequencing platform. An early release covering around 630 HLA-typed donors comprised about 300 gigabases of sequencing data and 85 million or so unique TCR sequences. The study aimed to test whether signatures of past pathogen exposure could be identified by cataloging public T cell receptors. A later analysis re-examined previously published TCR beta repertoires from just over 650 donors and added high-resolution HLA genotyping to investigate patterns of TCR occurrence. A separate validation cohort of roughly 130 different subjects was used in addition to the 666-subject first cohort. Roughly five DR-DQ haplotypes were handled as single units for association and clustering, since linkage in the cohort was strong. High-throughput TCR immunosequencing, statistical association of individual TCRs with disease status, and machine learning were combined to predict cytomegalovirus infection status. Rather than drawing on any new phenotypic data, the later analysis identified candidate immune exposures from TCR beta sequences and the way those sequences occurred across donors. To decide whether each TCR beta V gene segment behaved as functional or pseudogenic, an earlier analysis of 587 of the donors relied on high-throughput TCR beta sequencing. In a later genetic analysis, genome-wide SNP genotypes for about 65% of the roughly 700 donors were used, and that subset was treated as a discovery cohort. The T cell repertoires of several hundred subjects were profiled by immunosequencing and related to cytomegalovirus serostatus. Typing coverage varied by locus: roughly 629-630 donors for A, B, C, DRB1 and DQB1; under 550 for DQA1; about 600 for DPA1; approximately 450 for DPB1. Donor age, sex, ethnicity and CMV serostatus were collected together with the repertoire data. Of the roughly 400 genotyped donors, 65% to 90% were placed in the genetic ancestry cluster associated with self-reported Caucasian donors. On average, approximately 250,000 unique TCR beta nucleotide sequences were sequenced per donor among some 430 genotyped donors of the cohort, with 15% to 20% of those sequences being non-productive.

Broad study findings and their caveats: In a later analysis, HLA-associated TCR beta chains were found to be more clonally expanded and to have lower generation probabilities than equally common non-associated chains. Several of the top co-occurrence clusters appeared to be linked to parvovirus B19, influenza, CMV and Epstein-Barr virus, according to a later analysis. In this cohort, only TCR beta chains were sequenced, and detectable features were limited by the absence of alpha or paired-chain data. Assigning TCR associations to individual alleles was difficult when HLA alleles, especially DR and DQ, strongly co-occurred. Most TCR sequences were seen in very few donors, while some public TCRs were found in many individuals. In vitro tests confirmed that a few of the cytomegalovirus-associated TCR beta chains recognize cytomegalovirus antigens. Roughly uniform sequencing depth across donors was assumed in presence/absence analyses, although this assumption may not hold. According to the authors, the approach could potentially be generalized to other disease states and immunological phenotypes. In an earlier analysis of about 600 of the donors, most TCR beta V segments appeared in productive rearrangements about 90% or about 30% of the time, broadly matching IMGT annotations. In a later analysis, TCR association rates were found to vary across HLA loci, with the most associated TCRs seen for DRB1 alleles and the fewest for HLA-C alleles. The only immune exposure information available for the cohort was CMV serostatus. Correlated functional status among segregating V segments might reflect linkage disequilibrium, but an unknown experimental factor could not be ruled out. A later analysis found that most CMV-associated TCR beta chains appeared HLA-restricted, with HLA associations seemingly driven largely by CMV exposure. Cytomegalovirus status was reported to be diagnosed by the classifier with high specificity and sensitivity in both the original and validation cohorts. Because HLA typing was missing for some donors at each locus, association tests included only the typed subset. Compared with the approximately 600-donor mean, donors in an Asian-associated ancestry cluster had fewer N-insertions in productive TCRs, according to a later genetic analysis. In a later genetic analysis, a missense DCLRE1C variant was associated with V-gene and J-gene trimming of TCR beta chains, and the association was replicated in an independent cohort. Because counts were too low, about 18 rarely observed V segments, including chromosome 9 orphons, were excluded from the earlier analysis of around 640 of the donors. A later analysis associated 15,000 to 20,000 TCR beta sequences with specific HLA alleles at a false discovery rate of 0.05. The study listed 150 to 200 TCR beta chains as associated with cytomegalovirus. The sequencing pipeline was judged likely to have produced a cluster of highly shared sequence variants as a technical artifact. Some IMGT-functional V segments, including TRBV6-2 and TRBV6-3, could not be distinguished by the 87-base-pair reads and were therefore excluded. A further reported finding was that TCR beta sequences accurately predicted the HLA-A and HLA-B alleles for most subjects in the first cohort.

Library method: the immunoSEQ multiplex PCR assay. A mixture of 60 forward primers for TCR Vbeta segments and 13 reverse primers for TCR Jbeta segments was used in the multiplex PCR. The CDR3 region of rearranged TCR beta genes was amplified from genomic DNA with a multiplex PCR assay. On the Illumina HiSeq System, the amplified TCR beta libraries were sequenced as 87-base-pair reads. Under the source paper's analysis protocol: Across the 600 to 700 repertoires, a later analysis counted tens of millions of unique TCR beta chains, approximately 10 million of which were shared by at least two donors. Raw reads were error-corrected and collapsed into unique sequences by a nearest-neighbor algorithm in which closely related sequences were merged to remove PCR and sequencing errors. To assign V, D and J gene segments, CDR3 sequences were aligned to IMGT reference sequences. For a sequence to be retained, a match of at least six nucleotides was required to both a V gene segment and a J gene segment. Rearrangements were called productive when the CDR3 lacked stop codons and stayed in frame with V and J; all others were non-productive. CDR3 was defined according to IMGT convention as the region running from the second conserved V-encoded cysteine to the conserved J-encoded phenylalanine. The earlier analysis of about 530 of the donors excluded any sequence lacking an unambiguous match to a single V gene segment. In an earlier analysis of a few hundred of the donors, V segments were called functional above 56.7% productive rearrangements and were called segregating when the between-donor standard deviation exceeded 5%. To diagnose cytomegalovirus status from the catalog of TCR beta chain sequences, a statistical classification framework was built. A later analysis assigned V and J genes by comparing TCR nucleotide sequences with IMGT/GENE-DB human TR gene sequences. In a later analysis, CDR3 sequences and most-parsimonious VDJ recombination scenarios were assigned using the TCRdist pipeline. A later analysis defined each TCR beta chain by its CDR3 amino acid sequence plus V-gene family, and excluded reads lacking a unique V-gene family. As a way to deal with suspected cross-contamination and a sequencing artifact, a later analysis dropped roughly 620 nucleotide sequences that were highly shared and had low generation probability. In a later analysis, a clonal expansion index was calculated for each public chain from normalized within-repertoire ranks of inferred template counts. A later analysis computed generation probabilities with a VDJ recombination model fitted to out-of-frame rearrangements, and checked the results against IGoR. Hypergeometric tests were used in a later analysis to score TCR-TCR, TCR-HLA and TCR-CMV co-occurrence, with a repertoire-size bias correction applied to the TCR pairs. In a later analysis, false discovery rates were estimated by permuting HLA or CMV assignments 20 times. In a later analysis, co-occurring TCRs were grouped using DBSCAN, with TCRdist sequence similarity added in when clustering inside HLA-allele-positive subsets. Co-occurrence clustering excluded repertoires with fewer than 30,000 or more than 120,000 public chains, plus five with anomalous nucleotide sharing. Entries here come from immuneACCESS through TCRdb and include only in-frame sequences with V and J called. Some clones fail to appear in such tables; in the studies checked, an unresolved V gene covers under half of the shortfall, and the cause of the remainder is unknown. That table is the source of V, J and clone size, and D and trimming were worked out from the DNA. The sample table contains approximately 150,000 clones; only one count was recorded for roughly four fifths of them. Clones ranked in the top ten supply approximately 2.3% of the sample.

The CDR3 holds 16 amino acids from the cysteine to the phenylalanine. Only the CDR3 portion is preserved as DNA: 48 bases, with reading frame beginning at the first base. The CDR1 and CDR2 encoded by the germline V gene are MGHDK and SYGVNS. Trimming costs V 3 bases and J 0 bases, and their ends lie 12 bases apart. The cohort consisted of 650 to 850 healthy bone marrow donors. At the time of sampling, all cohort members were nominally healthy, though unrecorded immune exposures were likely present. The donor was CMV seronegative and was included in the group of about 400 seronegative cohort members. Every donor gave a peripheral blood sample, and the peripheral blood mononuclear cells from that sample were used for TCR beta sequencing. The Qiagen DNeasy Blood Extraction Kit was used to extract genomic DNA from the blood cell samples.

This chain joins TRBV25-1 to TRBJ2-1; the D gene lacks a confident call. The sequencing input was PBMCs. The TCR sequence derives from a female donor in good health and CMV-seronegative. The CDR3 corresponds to CASSDPLESSYNEQFF. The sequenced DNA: TGTGCCAGCAGTGACCCTTTAGAAAGCTCCTACAATGAGCAGTTCTTC.